This TCR beta chain appears in the sequencing data of a study of T cells after yellow fever vaccination. About this clonotype itself: Its antigen is unknown.

Study-wide results and limits: A large majority of primary-vaccination clones showed up again after the booster (under 98% CD4, approximately 90% CD8). Shared CD4/CD8 clonotypes were a small share, likely from convergent recombination.

One entry per CDR3 protein results from TCRdb running MiXCR on the 5' RACE reads. The data show more than 350,000 distinct CDR3 sequences, with under 14% seen just once and 18% held by the top ten. The germline V gene encodes CDR1 LGHNA and CDR2 YNFKEQ. With 1 base removed from V and 7 bases from J, the gap between germline ends came to 4 bases. The CDR3 has 12 residues. This clonotype was sampled from a man younger than 35 who received the YFV17D yellow fever vaccine. This specimen was PBMCs, taken on the day of the first yellow fever vaccination. The rearrangement uses TRBV4-2 and TRBJ2-2; D not certain. CDR3 protein: CASSQAVGELFF. CDR3 nucleotide sequence: TGTGCCAGCAGCCAAGCGGTCGGGGAGCTGTTTTTT.